Described below is a single TCR beta chain sequence and its context. V was trimmed by 3 bases and J by 0 bases, leaving 10 bases between them. Germline V gene lookup returns CDR1 SGHNT and CDR2 YYREEE (reference sequence). CDR3 length equals 14 residues. The data are from a study of OX40 agonist ivuxolimab in advanced cancers. Method: immunoSEQ multiplex PCR; TCRdb's copy keeps in-frame clones and lacks some. There are 50,000 to 65,000 clones in the sample; more than 75% occur only once, and about 2% lies in the top ten. This clonotype originated in an adult with an advanced solid tumor such as melanoma, head and neck, liver or kidney cancer. Specimen: CD4+ or CD8+ T cells sorted from blood, collected in a trial of the OX40 agonist ivuxolimab. The chain combines TRBV5-4 with TRBJ2-7, with D perhaps TRBD1 (6 bases). The CDR3 spells CASSSARGSYEQYF. DNA of the CDR3: TGTGCCAGCAGCTCGGCCAGGGGCTCCTACGAGCAGTACTTC.